Sequencing of this T cell receptor (beta chain) was carried out in a study of cytomegalovirus exposure and HLA in healthy donors. The study, taken as a whole, reports: The authors listed approximately 150 TCR beta chains as cytomegalovirus-associated. It was assumed in the presence/absence analyses that sequencing depth was roughly uniform across donors.

60 Vbeta and 13 Jbeta primers were used in PCR. Using immunoSEQ multiplex PCR, the repertoire was profiled, and TCRdb retains in-frame clones only, with some absent. The sample consists of 150,000 to 200,000 clones, about three quarters of them appearing once. In regard to this clone: What it binds is not known. Relative to the germline gene, one junction end is altered; a read error may explain this.

Germline CDR1 reads SEHNR; CDR2 reads FQNEAQ (reference sequence). This CDR3 region has 15 residues. This TCR was sampled from a woman in her thirties or forties in good health and CMV-seronegative. Input material: PBMCs. The rearrangement uses TRBV7-9 and TRBJ2-5; 9 nucleotides line up with TRBD1. Here the CDR3 DNA reads TGTTCCAGCAGCTCCCGTTTTGGACAGGGGGAGACCCAGTACTTC. This codes for CSSSSRFGQGETQYF.